A single sample is the source of the 5 T cell receptor delta chains below, sequenced in a study of Vδ1+ human thymocytes. Whole-study findings and limits: Highly polyclonal TRG and TRD repertoires with Gaussian CDR3 length distributions appeared in thymus.

Sequences come from RNA converted to cDNA by reverse transcription. CDR3 amplicons came from multiplex PCR with pooled V-gene forward and constant-region reverse primers. TCRdb reanalysed the multiplex PCR reads via CATT. Of 70,000 or so delta-chain clones listed, about 35% were seen once; the top ten hold 0.2% to 0.3%. The antigens of these receptors remain unknown. Source material: Vdelta1+ gamma-delta thymocytes from the thymus. Documented subset: FACS-sorted CD3+ TCRalphabeta- TCRVdelta1+ TCRVdelta2- thymocytes. These receptors originate from a boy less than two years old who had congenital heart surgery.

This clone was counted only a few times. The chain joins TRDV1 to TRDJ1, with 7 nucleotides matching TRDD3. V trimming: 2 bases; J trimming: 0 bases; junction bases outside the gene matches: 21. The V gene's germline CDR1 is TSWWSYY and CDR2 QGS. The length of the CDR3 is 21 residues. CDR3 coding DNA: TGTGCTCTTGGGGAAAGTCTACGTGGGGGACCGGATACCTTGTACACCGATAAACTCATCTTT. This sequence encodes CALGESLRGGPDTLYTDKLIF.

A few counts support this clone. At one end, the junction sequence differs from germline, possibly due to a read error. The genes are TRDV1 and TRDJ1, with 10 bases matching TRDD3. The CDR3 totals 16 residues. Germline lookup yields CDR1 TSWWSYY and CDR2 QGS. The CDR3: CALGGTPWGISDKLTF. The CDR3 DNA follows: TGTGCTCTTGGGGGAACCCCCTGGGGGATATCGGATAAACTCACCTTT.

The rearrangement joins TRAV29/DV5 to TRDJ1; 7 bases are shared with TRDD3. Germline V gene lookup returns CDR1 NSMFDY and CDR2 ISSIKDK. The CDR3 length is 22 residues. DNA for the CDR3: TGTTCCGCCGACCTCCGGCGAACTAAACTTACTGGGGCTTCCGAGGGGAGCGATAAACTCATCTTT. It codes for CSADLRRTKLTGASEGSDKLIF.

The table lists this clone with a few counts. J is TRDJ1 and V is TRDV1; 11 positions agree with TRDD3. The junction had 24 bases not matched to a gene; V was cut back by 0 bases and J by 0 bases. CDR1 and CDR2 (germline): TSWWSYY, QGS. CDR3 length equals 24 residues. The CDR3: CALGELVPSHRSYWGINHTDKLIF. CDR3 DNA: TGTGCTCTTGGGGAACTGGTGCCTTCCCACCGTTCGTACTGGGGGATAAACCACACCGATAAACTCATCTTT.

V and J are TRDV1 and TRDJ1; 12 nucleotides match TRDD3. After removal of 3 bases from V and 3 bases from J, the junction contained 23 bases not matched to a gene. The CDR3 contains 22 residues. Looked up from germline, CDR1 is TSWWSYY and CDR2 is QGS. The CDR3 reads CALGDSGLPMITPGGYADKLIF. CDR3 nucleotide sequence: TGTGCTCTTGGGGACTCAGGCCTTCCTATGATAACACCTGGGGGATACGCCGATAAACTCATCTTT.